What follows are 3 T cell receptor beta chains derived from one specimen sequenced in a study of blood T cell repertoires in COVID-19. Method: immunoSEQ multiplex PCR; TCRdb's copy keeps in-frame clones and lacks some. The sample has roughly 41,000 clones, around 89% seen once. The specimen was peripheral blood. The source is a human donor in a cohort sampled during active COVID-19.

The genes are TRBV30 and TRBJ1-2; no clear D. Trimming pared 1 base from V and 3 bases from J, leaving 9 bases between. Germline loops: CDR1 GTSNPN, CDR2 SVGIG (reference sequence). CDR3 length equals 13 residues. The DNA of the CDR3 is TGTGCCTGGAGTGGTTCCATCCACTATGGCTACACCTTC. It encodes CAWSGSIHYGYTF.

The chain is built from TRBV10-1 and TRBJ2-3, with D maybe TRBD1 (5 bases). Trimming left V 4 bases short and J 3 bases short, with 8 bases between. The CDR3 sequence is 13 residues long. The V gene's germline CDR1 is WNHNN and CDR2 SYGVQD (reference sequence). CDR3 residues: CASSAPGTDTQYF. As DNA, the CDR3 is TGCGCCAGCAGTGCTCCAGGGACAGATACGCAGTATTTT.

J is TRBJ1-5 and V is TRBV5-1, with D unclear. Trimming cost V 0 bases and J 0 bases, with 7 bases left between them. The CDR3 spans 15 residues. The germline V gene has CDR1 SGHRS and CDR2 YFSETQ. The CDR3 region is CASSLGPYSNQPQHF. CDR3 sequence (DNA): TGCGCCAGCAGCTTGGGGCCTTATAGCAATCAGCCCCAGCATTTT. Complete variable domain (other parts from reference TRBV5-1 and TRBJ1-5): KAGVTQTPRYLIKTRGQQVTLSCSPISGHRSVSWYQQTPGQGLQFLFEYFSETQRNKGNFPGRFSGRQFSNSRSEMNVSTLELGDSALYLCASSLGPYSNQPQHFGDGTRLSIL.